One T cell receptor (beta chain) is described in this entry. It lacks a known antigen. A read error may account for a junction end that differs from germline. The collaborating institutions used their own protocols to collect whole blood in K2EDTA tubes. For TCRbeta analysis, collaborator samples were shipped as frozen whole blood, as isolated PBMCs, or as DNA extracted from either sample type. TCRbeta CDR3 regions were amplified from genomic DNA using the immunoSEQ Assay, a bias-controlled multiplex PCR. In the paper's pipeline: Within the assay, amplification of reference gene primers was used to estimate how many nucleated cells each sample contained. To quantify the absolute abundance of each unique TCRbeta CDR3 rearrangement, sequence reads were collapsed and filtered. For each sample, productive Simpson clonality was calculated by taking the square root of Simpson's diversity index across productive rearrangements. In TCRdb, the immuneACCESS table is reduced to in-frame sequences with V and J assigned. These tables do not hold every clone; where another copy was compared, an unresolved V gene accounts for under half, and the others remain unexplained. V and J calls and clone size are as listed in that table; D and trimming were resolved from the DNA. The sample profile shows around 170,000 clones; approximately 83% of them were found once. The ten largest clones take up roughly 9.1% of the sample.

This sample was included in a study of blood T cell repertoires in COVID-19 (TCRdb year 2020). As for the study more broadly: Samples from collaborators originated in the United States, Italy and Spain and spanned both the acute and convalescent phases of COVID-19. Sample metadata almost always included a de-identified subject ID, COVID-19 status, age in years and sex. The samples were drawn from the first 160 participants of the ongoing ImmuneRACE study and from more than 1,000 subjects provided by 6 global collaborators. HLA class I and class II types, where available, came from metadata supplied by the sample provider rather than from assay-based typing. The prospective study material was composed of cDNA or gDNA derived from T cells, B-cell-depleted T cells, or PBMCs. The repertoires were released in a freely available public database meant as a resource for research on the immune response to SARS-CoV-2. The dataset comprised deeply sampled blood TCRbeta repertoires from subjects exposed to, actively infected with, or recovered from COVID-19. General study outcomes and caveats: How much clinical and demographic metadata was included differed by source and by participant, and the metadata was provided uncurated.

Including cysteine and phenylalanine, the CDR3 has 14 amino acids. Just CDR3 DNA is preserved here, 42 bases in frame from base 1. CDR1 and CDR2, per the germline V gene, are MNHEY and SVGEGT. This sequence originates from a man aged 50 to 59 with active or convalescent COVID-19. The V gene is TRBV6-2 or TRBV6-3 and the J gene is TRBJ2-5, with TRBD1 perhaps the D gene, on 6 matching bases. The sample consisted of peripheral blood. The DNA reads TGTACCAGCAGTTACCTACAGGGTCGCGAGACCCAGTACTTC. This encodes CTSSYLQGRETQYF.